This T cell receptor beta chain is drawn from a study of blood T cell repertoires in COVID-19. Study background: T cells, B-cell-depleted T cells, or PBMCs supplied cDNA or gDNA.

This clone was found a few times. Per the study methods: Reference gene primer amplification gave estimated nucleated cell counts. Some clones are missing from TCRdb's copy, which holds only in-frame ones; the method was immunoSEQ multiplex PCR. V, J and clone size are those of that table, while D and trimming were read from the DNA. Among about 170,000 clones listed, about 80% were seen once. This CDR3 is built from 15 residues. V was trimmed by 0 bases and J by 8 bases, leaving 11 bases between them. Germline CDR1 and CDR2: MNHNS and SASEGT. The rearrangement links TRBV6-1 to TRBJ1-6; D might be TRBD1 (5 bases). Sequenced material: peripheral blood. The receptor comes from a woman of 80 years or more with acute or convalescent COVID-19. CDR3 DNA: TGTGCCAGCAGTGAAGCGCTGGAGGGGTATTCACCCCTCCACTTT. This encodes CASSEALEGYSPLHF.